This is a list of T cell receptor beta chains from one sample in a study of EBV T-cell therapy then PD-1 blockade in nasopharyngeal carcinoma. Their cognate antigens are unknown. The table came from immunoSEQ multiplex PCR; TCRdb's copy has only in-frame clones and leaves some out. The sample has some 21,000 clones, over 75% seen once. This specimen consisted of CD8+ T cells from blood, obtained between days 55 and 70 from a patient whose treatment included autologous EBV-specific T cells and nivolumab. The receptors here all came from a man between 40 and 49 years old with nasopharyngeal carcinoma. Each CDR3 is given without its conserved first and last residue. The order of the fields is V gene, D gene, CDR3 length, J gene, CDR3 protein. The D gene is left open where the match is weak.

>TRBV4-1|NA|12|TRBJ1-5
ASSLIRDHQPQH
>TRBV7-2|NA|12|TRBJ2-7
ASSPGGWEIGQY
>TRBV4-3|TRBD2|13|TRBJ2-3
ASRDSGLATDTQY
>TRBV19|NA|12|TRBJ1-1
ASSKSGLNTEAF
>TRBV4-3|NA|13|TRBJ2-1
ASSQVTPSYNEQF
>TRBV6-2/TRBV6-3|NA|12|TRBJ1-5
ASSYSGASQPQH
>TRBV5-1|NA|11|TRBJ1-1
ASSLEGNTEAF
>TRBV10-2|NA|15|TRBJ1-6
ASSDPTRQSVNSPLH
>TRBV19|TRBD1|12|TRBJ2-5
ASSASGGWETQY
>TRBV12-3/TRBV12-4|NA|10|TRBJ2-7
ASSLFSYEQY